This T cell receptor (beta chain) was identified during a study of cytomegalovirus exposure and HLA in healthy donors. The CDR3 has 15 residues. Looked up from germline, CDR1 is MNHEY and CDR2 is SVGAGI. Trimming removed 5 bases from V and 7 bases from J; junction bases left unmatched: 6. The PCR ran on 60 Vbeta and 13 Jbeta primers. Using immunoSEQ multiplex PCR, the repertoire was profiled, and TCRdb retains in-frame clones only, with some absent. The sample shows around 80,000 clones, around 81% of them seen only once. This clone has only one observation. Sequenced input: PBMCs. This sequence joins TRBV6-5 and TRBJ2-1; 12 bases align to TRBD1. The clonotype was recovered from a man between 18 and 35 years old in good health and CMV-seropositive. The CDR3 loop is CASSRGTGGGNEQFF. CDR3 coding DNA: TGTGCCAGCAGTAGGGGGACAGGGGGCGGGAATGAGCAGTTCTTC.